One sample yielded the 22 T cell receptor beta chains listed below, sequenced in a study of human T cells and chemical hapten exposure. Time point given: patch test 2, 6 weeks after DPC sensitization. The sample's treatment: therapeutic diphenylcyclopropenone sensitization with weekly scalp DPC. In TCRdb, the RACE reads were re-called with MiXCR into one record per CDR3 protein. Here the sample spans about 100,000 distinct CDR3 sequences, 9.5% to 12% being singletons. Sequencing used whole blood, obtained in connection with sensitization to the hapten diphenylcyclopropenone (DPC). The receptors come from a woman aged 40-49 years with alopecia areata. Some clones in this sample may be carry-over from other donors' samples.

This clonotype was counted only a few times. V gene TRBV20-1 combines with J gene TRBJ1-5, with no clear D. The V end was cut by 0 bases, the J end by 2 bases, with 11 bases between. The CDR3 extends over 15 amino acids. The germline V gene has CDR1 DFQATT and CDR2 SNEGSKA (reference sequence). The CDR3 nucleotides are TGCAGTGCTAGAGATCTCAGGCAGGGCAATCAGCCCCAGCATTTT. It specifies CSARDLRQGNQPQHF.

The chain carries TRBV30 and TRBJ2-7; maybe TRBD2 (6 bases). The germline V gene has CDR1 GTSNPN and CDR2 SVGIG (reference sequence). The CDR3 length is 11 residues. V was shortened by 4 bases and J by 3 bases, with 7 bases between the two germline ends. CDR3 protein: CAWTEGYEQYF. The CDR3 DNA sequence: TGTGCCTGGACGGAGGGCTACGAGCAGTACTTC.

This clonotype was seen a few times. This chain connects TRBV29-1 to TRBJ1-1; D is unclear. Trimming left V 7 bases short and J 5 bases short, with 8 bases between. Germline loops: CDR1 SQVTM, CDR2 ANQGSEA. The CDR3 is 10 residues long. The CDR3 sequence is CSAVGTEAFF. The DNA for the CDR3 is TGCAGCGCCGTGGGTACTGAAGCTTTCTTT.

This clonotype was recorded at least ten times. This chain uses TRBV7-9 with TRBJ1-6; D is uncertain. Trimming cost V 5 bases and J 9 bases, with 14 bases left between them. This CDR3 has 14 amino acids. CDR1 and CDR2 (germline): SEHNR, FQNEAQ (reference sequence). CDR3 amino acids: CASSPWGSSSPLHF. DNA for the CDR3: TGTGCCAGCAGCCCGTGGGGATCTAGTTCACCCCTCCACTTT.

This clonotype was recorded a few times. This rearrangement joins TRBV5-1 to TRBJ2-1; D not certain. The germline CDR1 and CDR2 sequences are SGHRS and YFSETQ. The V end was cut by 2 bases, the J end by 9 bases, with 9 bases between. The CDR3 runs to 12 residues. As DNA, the CDR3 is TGCGCCAGCAGCTTAGGCAGGACTGAGCAGTTCTTC. It codes for CASSLGRTEQFF.

The chain uses TRBV27 and TRBJ2-3; TRBD2 is a possible D gene (5 bases). Per the germline V gene, CDR1 is MNHEY and CDR2 is SMNVEV (reference sequence). V was clipped by 5 bases and J by 0 bases, with 9 bases between them. The CDR3 is 14 residues long. CDR3 sequence: CASSSGTSTDTQYF. The CDR3 coding sequence is TGTGCCAGCAGTAGCGGAACTAGCACAGATACGCAGTATTTT.

DNA of the CDR3: TGCAGTGCTAGTGGTTCAGTCACTGAAGCTTTCTTT. Its protein is CSASGSVTEAFF. The rearrangement uses TRBV20-1 and TRBJ1-1; D remains unclear. Trimming pared 3 bases from V and 4 bases from J, leaving 9 bases between. Germline lookup yields CDR1 DFQATT and CDR2 SNEGSKA (reference sequence). The CDR3 runs 12 residues.

This clonotype was observed many times. The gene calls are TRBV7-2 and TRBJ2-7, with D unresolved. The germline CDR1 and CDR2 sequences are SGHTA and FQGNSA. V lost 1 base, J lost 1 base, and 2 bases lay in between. The CDR3 sequence is 12 residues long. In nucleotides, the CDR3 is TGTGCCAGCAGCTTAGGGTCCTACGAGCAGTACTTC. It yields the protein CASSLGSYEQYF.

This clonotype was detected ten times or more. The chain employs TRBV18 and TRBJ2-7, with TRBD1 matching over 8 bases. Trimming cost V 6 bases and J 1 base; bases outside gene matches: 8. CDR3 length: 15 amino acids. The germline gives CDR1 KGHSH, CDR2 LQKENI. DNA for the CDR3: TGTGCCAGCTCCCAATCGCAGGGGGCGTCCTACGAGCAGTACTTC. This translates into CASSQSQGASYEQYF.

This sequence joins TRBV15 and TRBJ2-3; D may be TRBD1 (5 bases). Looked up from germline, CDR1 is LNHNV and CDR2 is YYDKDF (reference sequence). Between the trimmed V and J ends, which lost 2 bases and 3 bases, there was a span of 21 bases. This CDR3 has 18 residues. The CDR3 DNA follows: TGTGCCACCAGCAGAATCCCCTCCGCCAGGGATGGTACAGATACGCAGTATTTT. It specifies CATSRIPSARDGTDTQYF.

This clonotype was picked up one time. Possible read error: a much larger clone is one base away. The rearrangement links TRBV9 to TRBJ1-3, with D possibly TRBD1 on 5 matching bases. CDR1 is SGDLS and CDR2 is YYNGEE in the germline V gene. The CDR3 extends over 17 amino acids. The CDR3 DNA sequence: TGTGCCAGCAGCCACGCAGTGGGGCTGAACTCTGGAAGCACCATATATTTT. It encodes CASSHAVGLNSGSTIYF.

This clonotype was seen at least ten times. This chain joins TRBV24-1 and TRBJ2-3; 7 bases map to TRBD1. Per the germline V gene, CDR1 is KGHDR and CDR2 is SFDVKD. Losses at the gene ends were 4 bases for V and 1 base for J; bases not matched to a gene: 7. The CDR3 loop spans 16 amino acids. As DNA, the CDR3 is TGTGCCACCAGTGAACCGACAGGGATGGGCACAGATACGCAGTATTTT. This translates into CATSEPTGMGTDTQYF.

The chain links TRBV28 to TRBJ2-5, with D perhaps given as TRBD1 or TRBD2 (6 bases each). V was shortened by 10 bases and J by 5 bases, with 17 bases between the two germline ends. This CDR3 contains 13 residues. In germline, CDR1 is MDHEN, CDR2 SYDVKM. The CDR3 spells CATEGGRRETQYF. In DNA form, the CDR3 reads TGTGCCACGGAGGGGGGCAGACGGGAGACCCAGTACTTC.

V usage is TRBV29-1 and J usage is TRBJ2-4, with 9 bases fitting TRBD1. Germline CDR1 SQVTM, CDR2 ANQGSEA. This CDR3 is built from 14 residues. The ends lost 7 bases at V and 5 bases at J; junction bases unmatched: 9. The CDR3 DNA reads as TGCAGCGGCGCATCCGGGACAGGGCAAAACATTCAGTACTTC. Amino acids: CSGASGTGQNIQYF.

This clonotype showed up many times. V is TRBV29-1 and J is TRBJ2-3, with D possibly called TRBD1 or TRBD2 (5 bases each). Trimming took 4 bases from V and 1 from J, leaving 6 bases between them. CDR3 size: 12 residues. Germline-derived CDR1 and CDR2 are SQVTM and ANQGSEA. CDR3 sequence: CSVGGGTDTQYF. DNA of the CDR3: TGCAGCGTTGGAGGGGGCACAGATACGCAGTATTTT.

This clonotype was recorded a few times. This sequence joins TRBV10-3 and TRBJ1-1; D is uncertain. Trimming pared 4 bases from V and 3 bases from J, leaving 9 bases between. This CDR3 has 13 residues. Germline V gene data show CDR1 as ENHRY and CDR2 as SYGVKD. CDR3 amino acids: CAISVNGYTEAFF. In nucleotides, the CDR3 is TGTGCCATCAGTGTTAACGGCTACACTGAAGCTTTCTTT.

This clonotype was recorded a few times. The rearrangement links TRBV2 to TRBJ1-5; D perhaps matches TRBD1 (5 bases). Trimming removed 7 bases at V and 5 bases at J, with 21 bases between. The CDR3 loop spans 16 amino acids. Germline assignment: CDR1 SNHLY and CDR2 FYNNEI. This CDR3 reads CASTLGAGRVDQPQHF. As DNA, the CDR3 is TGTGCCAGCACTCTCGGGGCAGGGCGCGTAGATCAGCCCCAGCATTTT.

This clonotype was counted a few times. V gene TRBV7-2 combines with J gene TRBJ2-7; D remains unclear. Germline V gives CDR1 SGHTA, CDR2 FQGNSA. This CDR3 region has 12 residues. The ends were cut back, 2 bases at V and 4 bases at J, with 6 bases in the middle. DNA for the CDR3: TGTGCCAGCAGCTTAATGGCATACGAGCAGTACTTC. This sequence encodes CASSLMAYEQYF.

This clonotype appeared a single time. A junction end diverges from the germline sequence, so it may reflect a read error. The V call is TRBV6-2 or TRBV6-3, the J call TRBJ2-5, with no clear D. Germline loops: CDR1 MNHEY, CDR2 SVGEGT. The CDR3 is 15 amino acids. DNA of the CDR3: TGTGCCAGCAGTGGGTGGAGAGTCCCCCAAGAGACCCAGTGCTTC. Residues: CASSGWRVPQETQCF.

The sample holds a few counts of this clonotype. This chain links TRBV6-4 with TRBJ2-3, with D possibly being TRBD1 or TRBD2 (5 bases each). The CDR3 is made up of 14 amino acids. The V and J ends lost 4 bases and 5 bases respectively, with 13 bases between them. Germline V gene data show CDR1 as MRHNA and CDR2 as SNTAGT. The CDR3 region is CASSVRGAGDTQYF. The CDR3 nucleotides are TGTGCCAGCAGTGTTAGAGGGGCCGGAGATACGCAGTATTTT.

As for this clonotype: A much bigger clone sits one base away, suggesting this may be a read error. The chain couples TRBV7-9 to TRBJ2-1, with unresolved D. This CDR3 is 12 amino acids long. Trimming pared 5 bases from V and 6 bases from J, leaving 8 bases between. Germline V gene lookup returns CDR1 SEHNR and CDR2 FQNEAQ (reference sequence). CDR3 protein: CASSLPCNEQFF. The CDR3 DNA sequence: TGTGCCAGCAGCCTTCCCTGCAATGAGCAGTTCTTC.

This clonotype was seen repeatedly, ten times or more. The chain joins TRBV25-1 to TRBJ1-2; D uncertain. The germline V gene encodes CDR1 MGHDK and CDR2 SYGVNS. V shed 3 bases and J shed 7 bases, with 15 bases lying between them. The CDR3 runs 14 residues. The DNA of the CDR3 is TGTGCCAGCAGTGACCCTGTAGGTTTGTCTGGCTACACCTTC. This encodes CASSDPVGLSGYTF.